What follows describes a single TCR beta chain. Its antigen is currently unknown. These data originate in a study of T cells expressing NK-cell markers. On the study more broadly: Sorted CD3+CD56+NKG2C+, CD3+CD56+NKG2C- and CD3+CD56-NKG2C+ T cells provided the TCR beta repertoires. Most of the eight sequenced donors tested HCMV-seropositive; one tested seronegative. General study findings and limits: As a fraction of CD8+ T cells, dominant NKG2C+ clonotypes reached roughly 1.0-7.5% in roughly 6 donors.

The CDR3 consists of 14 residues. Looked up from germline, CDR1 is SGHRS and CDR2 is YFSETQ. TCRdb re-called the 5' RACE reads and gives one entry per CDR3 protein, without DNA. The specimen's table records about 460,000 distinct CDR3 sequences. The sample comprised blood T cells: a sorted CD56 or NKG2C T cell subset, CD4+ or CD8+ T cells, or bulk PBMC T cells (not recorded which). The chain is built from TRBV5-1 and TRBJ2-7; TCRdb returns TRBD2, unconfirmable since there is no DNA. The sequence came from a woman in her forties or fifties in good health. CDR3 residues: CASSDPGLAREQYF.